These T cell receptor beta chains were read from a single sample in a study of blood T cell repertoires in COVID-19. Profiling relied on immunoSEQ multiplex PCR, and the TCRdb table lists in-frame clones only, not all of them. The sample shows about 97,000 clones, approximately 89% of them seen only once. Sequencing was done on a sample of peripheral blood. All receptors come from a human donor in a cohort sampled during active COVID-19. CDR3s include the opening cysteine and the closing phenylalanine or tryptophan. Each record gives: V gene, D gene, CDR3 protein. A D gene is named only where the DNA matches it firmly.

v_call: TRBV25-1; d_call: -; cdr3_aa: CASSTLRAPYEQYF
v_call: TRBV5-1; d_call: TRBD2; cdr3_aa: CASSLILAGSKNEQFF
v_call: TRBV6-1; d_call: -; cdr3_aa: CASSEHRTEAFF
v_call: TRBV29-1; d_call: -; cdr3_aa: CSVEVDGGREKLFF
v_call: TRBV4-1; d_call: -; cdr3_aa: CASSQDEGQRGRYTEAFF
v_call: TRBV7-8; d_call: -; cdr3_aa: CASSLLGGLFSYEQYF
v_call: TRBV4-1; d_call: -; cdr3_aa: CASSQGLASADTQYF
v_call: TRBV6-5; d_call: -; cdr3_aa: CASRQTGIAGNEQFF
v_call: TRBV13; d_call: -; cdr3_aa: CASSPVKRNYEQYF
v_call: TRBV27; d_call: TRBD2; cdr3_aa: CASSPQPGRSGETQYF
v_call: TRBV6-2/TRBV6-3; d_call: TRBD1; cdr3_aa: CASSYLALRPTGTPNEQYF
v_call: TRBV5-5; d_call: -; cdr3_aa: CASSKDPGNSPLHF
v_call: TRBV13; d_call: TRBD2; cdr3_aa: CASSILAGGPSDTQYF
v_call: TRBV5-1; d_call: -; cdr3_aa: CASRRPAGGTEAFF
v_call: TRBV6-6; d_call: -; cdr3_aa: CASSYREEKLFF
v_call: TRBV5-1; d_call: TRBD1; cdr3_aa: CASSLDREVTEAFF
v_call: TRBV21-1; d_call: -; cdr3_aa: CASSKGPQGQETQYF
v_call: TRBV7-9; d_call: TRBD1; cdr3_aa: CASSQTGAGNTIYF
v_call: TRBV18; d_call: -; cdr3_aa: CASSLLEGAVEQYF
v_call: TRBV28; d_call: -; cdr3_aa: CASRPQGEARINEQFF
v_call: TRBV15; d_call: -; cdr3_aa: CATSLRRQVAEAFF
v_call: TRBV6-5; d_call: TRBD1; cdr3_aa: CASSYSTGRGYEQYF
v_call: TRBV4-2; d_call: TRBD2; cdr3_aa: CASSQARGTSGRGSQFF
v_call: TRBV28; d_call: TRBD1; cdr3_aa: CASNGQGPFNSYEQYF
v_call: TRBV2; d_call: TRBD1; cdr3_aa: CATNRGTGRDYEQYF